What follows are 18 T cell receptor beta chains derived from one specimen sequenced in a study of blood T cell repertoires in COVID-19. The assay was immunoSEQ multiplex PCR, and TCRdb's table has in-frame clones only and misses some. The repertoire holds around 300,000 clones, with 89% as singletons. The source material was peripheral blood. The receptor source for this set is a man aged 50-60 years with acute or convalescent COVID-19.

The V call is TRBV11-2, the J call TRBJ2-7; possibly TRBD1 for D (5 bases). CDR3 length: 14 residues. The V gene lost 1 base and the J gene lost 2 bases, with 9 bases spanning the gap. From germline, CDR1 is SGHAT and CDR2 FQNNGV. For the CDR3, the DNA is TGTGCCAGCAGCTTAGTCCAGGGTCCCTACGAGCAGTACTTC. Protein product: CASSLVQGPYEQYF.

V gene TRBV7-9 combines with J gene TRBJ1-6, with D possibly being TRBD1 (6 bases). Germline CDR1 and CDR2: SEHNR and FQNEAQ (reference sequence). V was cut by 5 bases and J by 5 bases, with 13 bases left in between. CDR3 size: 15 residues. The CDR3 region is CASSAMDSNNSPLHF. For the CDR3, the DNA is TGTGCCAGCAGCGCGATGGACAGTAATAATTCACCCCTCCACTTT.

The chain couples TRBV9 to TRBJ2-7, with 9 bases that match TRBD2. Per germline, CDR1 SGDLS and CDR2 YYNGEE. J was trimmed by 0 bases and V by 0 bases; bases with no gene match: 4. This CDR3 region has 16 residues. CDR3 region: CASSVGRGGPSYEQYF. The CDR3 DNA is TGTGCCAGCAGCGTAGGGCGGGGGGGCCCCTCCTACGAGCAGTACTTC.

The chain's CDR3 is CASREGRRRNQPQHF. The CDR3 nucleotides read TGTGCCAGCAGGGAGGGGCGACGACGCAATCAGCCCCAGCATTTT. The chain links TRBV3-1 (or the pseudogene TRBV3-2) to TRBJ1-5; weak D call: TRBD1 (5 bases). Looked up from germline, CDR1 is LGHDT and CDR2 is YNNKEL (reference sequence). This CDR3 region has 15 residues. V was clipped by 6 bases and J by 2 bases, with 14 bases between them.

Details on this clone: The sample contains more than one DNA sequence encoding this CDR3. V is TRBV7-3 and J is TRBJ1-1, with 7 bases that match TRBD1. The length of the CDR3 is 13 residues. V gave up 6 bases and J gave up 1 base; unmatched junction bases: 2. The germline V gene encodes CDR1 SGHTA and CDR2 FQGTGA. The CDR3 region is CASRRQGNTEAFF. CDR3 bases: TGTGCCAGCAGAAGACAGGGGAACACTGAAGCTTTCTTT.

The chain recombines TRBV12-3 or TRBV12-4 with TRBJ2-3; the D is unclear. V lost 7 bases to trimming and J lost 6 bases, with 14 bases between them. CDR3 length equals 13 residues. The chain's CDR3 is CASNFHGEDTQYF. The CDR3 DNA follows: TGTGCCAGCAATTTTCATGGTGAGGATACGCAGTATTTT.

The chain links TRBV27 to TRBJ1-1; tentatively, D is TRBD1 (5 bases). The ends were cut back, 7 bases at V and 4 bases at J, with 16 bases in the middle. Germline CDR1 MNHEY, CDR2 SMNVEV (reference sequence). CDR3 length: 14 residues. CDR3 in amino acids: CASTAGLMGTEAFF. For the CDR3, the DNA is TGTGCCAGCACCGCGGGGCTCATGGGCACTGAAGCTTTCTTT.

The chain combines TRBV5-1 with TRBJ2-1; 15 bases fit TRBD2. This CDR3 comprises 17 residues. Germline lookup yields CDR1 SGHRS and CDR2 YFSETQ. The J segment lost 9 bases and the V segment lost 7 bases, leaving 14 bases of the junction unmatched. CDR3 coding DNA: TGCGCCAGCGCCCTTCCCGGACTAGCGGGGGGGCAAGGTGAGCAGTTCTTC. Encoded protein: CASALPGLAGGQGEQFF. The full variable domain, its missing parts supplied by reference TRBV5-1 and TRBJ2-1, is KAGVTQTPRYLIKTRGQQVTLSCSPISGHRSVSWYQQTPGQGLQFLFEYFSETQRNKGNFPGRFSGRQFSNSRSEMNVSTLELGDSALYLCASALPGLAGGQGEQFFGPGTRLTVL.

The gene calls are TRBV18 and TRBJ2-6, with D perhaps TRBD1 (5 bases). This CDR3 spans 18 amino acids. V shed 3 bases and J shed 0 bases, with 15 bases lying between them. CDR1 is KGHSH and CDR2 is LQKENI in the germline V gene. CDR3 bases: TGTGCCAGCTCACCGTCCAGGGTGCAGAGCTCTGGGGCCAACGTCCTGACTTTC. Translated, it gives CASSPSRVQSSGANVLTF.

CDR3: CASSLGQTNSPLHF. The DNA of the CDR3 is TGTGCCAGCAGCTTGGGACAGACCAATTCACCCCTCCACTTT. The V gene is TRBV5-6, the J gene TRBJ1-6; tentative D call: TRBD1 (5 bases). The CDR3 loop spans 14 amino acids. V lost 0 bases to trimming and J lost 7 bases, with 8 bases between them. CDR1 is SGHDT and CDR2 is YYEEEE in the germline V gene. Together with reference TRBV5-6 and TRBJ1-6, the CDR3 gives the full variable domain: DAGVTQSPTHLIKTRGQQVTLRCSPKSGHDTVSWYQQALGQGPQFIFQYYEEEERQRGNFPDRFSGHQFPNYSSELNVNALLLGDSALYLCASSLGQTNSPLHFGNGTRLTVT.

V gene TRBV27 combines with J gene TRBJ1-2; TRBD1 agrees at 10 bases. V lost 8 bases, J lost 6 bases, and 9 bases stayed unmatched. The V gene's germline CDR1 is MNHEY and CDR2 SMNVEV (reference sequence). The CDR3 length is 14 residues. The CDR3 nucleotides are TGTGCCAGCCGTCGGACAGGGGGTGGGGATGGCTACACCTTC. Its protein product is CASRRTGGGDGYTF.

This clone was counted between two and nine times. As DNA, the CDR3 is TGTGCCAGCACAGGACAGCAGAACACTGAAGCTTTCTTT. Its translation is CASTGQQNTEAFF. The V call is TRBV5-4, the J call TRBJ1-1; D is possibly TRBD1 (6 bases). The CDR3 totals 13 residues. V lost 6 bases and J lost 1, with 10 bases in between. Germline CDR1 and CDR2: SGHNT and YYREEE (reference sequence).

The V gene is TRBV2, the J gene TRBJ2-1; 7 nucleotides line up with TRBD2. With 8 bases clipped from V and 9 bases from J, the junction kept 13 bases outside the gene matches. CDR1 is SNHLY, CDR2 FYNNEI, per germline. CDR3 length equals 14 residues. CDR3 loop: CASLVWGGKGEQFF. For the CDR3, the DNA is TGTGCCAGCCTGGTCTGGGGGGGGAAGGGTGAGCAGTTCTTC.

The chain's CDR3 is CASSVGGDGYTEAFF. Here the CDR3 DNA reads TGTGCCAGCAGCGTCGGGGGGGACGGCTACACTGAAGCTTTCTTT. The chain uses TRBV9 and TRBJ1-1; TRBD1 might be the D (5 bases). Germline-derived CDR1 and CDR2 are SGDLS and YYNGEE. The CDR3 runs to 15 residues. V lost 2 bases, J lost 3 bases, and 14 bases lay in between. Using reference TRBV9 and TRBJ1-1 for the parts outside the CDR3, the full variable domain is DSGVTQTPKHLITATGQRVTLRCSPRSGDLSVYWYQQSLDQGLQFLIQYYNGEERAKGNILERFSAQQFPDLHSELNLSSLELGDSALYFCASSVGGDGYTEAFFGQGTRLTVV.

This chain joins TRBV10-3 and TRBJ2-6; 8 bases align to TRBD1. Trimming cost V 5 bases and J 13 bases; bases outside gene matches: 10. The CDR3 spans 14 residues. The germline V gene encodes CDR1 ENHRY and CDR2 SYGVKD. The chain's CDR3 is CAISSDRVKEVLTF. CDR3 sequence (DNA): TGTGCCATCAGTTCGGACAGGGTTAAGGAGGTCCTGACTTTC.

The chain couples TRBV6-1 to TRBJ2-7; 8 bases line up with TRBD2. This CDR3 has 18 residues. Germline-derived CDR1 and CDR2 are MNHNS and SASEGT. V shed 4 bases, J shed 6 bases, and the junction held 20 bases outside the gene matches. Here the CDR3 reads CASSVGLSRTSSVGEQYF. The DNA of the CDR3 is TGTGCCAGCAGTGTAGGTCTGTCCCGGACTAGCTCAGTGGGCGAGCAGTACTTC.

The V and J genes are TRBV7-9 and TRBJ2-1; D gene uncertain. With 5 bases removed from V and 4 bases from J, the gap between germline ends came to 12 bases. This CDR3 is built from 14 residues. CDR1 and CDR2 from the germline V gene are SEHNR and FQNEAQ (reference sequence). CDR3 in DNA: TGTGCCAGCAGCCCGATTGGAGTTTACAATGAGCAGTTCTTC. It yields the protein CASSPIGVYNEQFF.

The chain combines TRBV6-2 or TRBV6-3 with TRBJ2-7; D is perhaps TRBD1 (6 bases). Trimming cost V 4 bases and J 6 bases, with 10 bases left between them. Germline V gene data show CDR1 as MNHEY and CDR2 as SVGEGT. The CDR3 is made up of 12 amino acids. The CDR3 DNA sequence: TGTGCCAGCAGTTCTAGAGGGGGCGAGCAGTACTTC. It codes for CASSSRGGEQYF.